The 23 T cell receptor beta chains below all came from one sample that was sequenced in a study of T-cell reconstitution after alpha-beta-depleted transplantation in children. The authors prepared the TCRbeta library with unique molecular identifiers. TCRdb reprocessed the PCR reads with MiXCR, giving one entry per CDR3 protein. The sample carries approximately 70,000 distinct CDR3 sequences, 4% to 5% recorded once. Material: PBMCs, mostly from graft donor cells, obtained 180 days after TCRalphabeta/CD19-depleted stem cell transplant. These receptors were obtained from a boy younger than two who had a stem cell transplant for acute myeloid leukemia, so the T cells may come from the graft donor.

The sample holds many counts of this clonotype. The rearrangement uses TRBV28 and TRBJ1-2; D unresolved. In germline, CDR1 is MDHEN, CDR2 SYDVKM. The CDR3 sequence is 12 residues long. Between the trimmed V and J ends, which lost 4 bases and 4 bases, there was a span of 7 bases. CDR3 residues: CASSSGPYGYTF. In nucleotides, the CDR3 is TGTGCCAGCAGTTCAGGACCCTATGGCTACACCTTC.

The sample holds many counts of this clonotype. The chain joins TRBV20-1 to TRBJ2-7; 7 bases are shared with TRBD1. The CDR3 contains 12 residues. V trimming: 3 bases; J trimming: 6 bases; junction bases outside the gene matches: 5. Looked up from germline, CDR1 is DFQATT and CDR2 is SNEGSKA (reference sequence). CDR3 coding DNA: TGCAGTGCTAGTGGACAGGATGGCGAGCAGTACGTC. Residues: CSASGQDGEQYV.

V gene TRBV4-2 combines with J gene TRBJ2-7, with unresolved D. CDR3 length: 13 amino acids. The germline gives CDR1 LGHNA, CDR2 YNFKEQ. The V and J ends lost 4 bases and 4 bases respectively, with 11 bases between them. This CDR3 is CASSPGQQYEQYV. Written as DNA, the CDR3 is TGTGCCAGCAGCCCCGGGCAGCAGTACGAGCAGTACGTC.

This clonotype was recorded many times. The V and J genes are TRBV27 and TRBJ1-6; TRBD1 agrees at 8 bases. Unmatched junction bases numbered 10, after V lost 6 bases and J lost 3 bases. The CDR3 length is 17 residues. CDR1 MNHEY and CDR2 SMNVEV come from the germline V gene (reference sequence). CDR3 nucleotide sequence: TGTGCCAGCAGGGGACAGGAGGCCGGGGGCTATAATTCACCCCTCCACTTT. It yields the protein CASRGQEAGGYNSPLHF.

The chain carries TRBV3-1 and TRBJ1-1; 7 bases align to TRBD1. The CDR3 totals 17 residues. Per germline, CDR1 LGHDT and CDR2 YNNKEL (reference sequence). Trimming at V came to 8 bases and at J to 2 bases, leaving 17 bases not matched to a gene. This chain's CDR3 is CASSKTDRPRQNTEAFF. CDR3 bases: TGTGCCAGCTCCAAGACGGACAGGCCAAGACAAAACACTGAAGCTTTCTTT.

In its sample, this clonotype was seen many times. The CDR3 loop reads CASSLQEHSPLHF. The CDR3 DNA reads TGTGCCAGCAGTTTACAGGAACATTCACCCCTCCACTTT. V gene TRBV27 combines with J gene TRBJ1-6; D is unresolved. Per germline, CDR1 MNHEY and CDR2 SMNVEV (reference sequence). This CDR3 is built from 13 residues. V dropped 2 bases and J dropped 8 bases, with 7 bases sitting between them.

This clonotype was counted many times. This chain joins TRBV10-3 and TRBJ1-5; 8 positions match TRBD1. Germline CDR1 and CDR2: ENHRY and SYGVKD. With 6 bases clipped from V and 5 bases from J, the junction kept 6 bases outside the gene matches. CDR3 length: 14 amino acids. CDR3 sequence reads: CAISADRGDQPQHF. The CDR3 DNA is TGTGCCATCAGCGCCGACAGGGGAGATCAGCCCCAGCATTTT.

This clonotype was observed at least ten times. V and J are TRBV20-1 and TRBJ2-4, with D unresolved. The V gene's germline CDR1 is DFQATT and CDR2 SNEGSKA (reference sequence). V shed 5 bases and J shed 0 bases, with 20 bases lying between them. The CDR3 is made up of 17 amino acids. For the CDR3, the DNA is TGCAGTGCTCGGCGTCTGGCACAGATCGAAGCCAAAAACATTCAGTACTTC. This sequence encodes CSARRLAQIEAKNIQYF.

Remarks on this clonotype: A much larger clonotype is one base distant, so this may be a read error. The CDR3 bases are TGTGCCAGCAGCTTCGGGGTCTCCTACGAGCAGTACTTC. Residues: CASSFGVSYEQYF. J is TRBJ2-7 and V is TRBV13; a possible D gene is TRBD2 (5 bases). This CDR3 has 13 amino acids. Germline CDR1 and CDR2: PRHDT and FYEKMQ (reference sequence). The V end was cut by 3 bases, the J end by 0 bases, with 6 bases between.

This clonotype was picked up many times. The chain combines TRBV5-6 with TRBJ2-5, with TRBD1 matching 7 bases. Germline assignment: CDR1 SGHDT and CDR2 YYEEEE. This CDR3 has 16 residues. Unmatched junction bases numbered 11, after V lost 4 bases and J lost 2 bases. The CDR3 sequence: CASSRFPTGLQETQYF. CDR3 nucleotides: TGTGCCAGCAGCCGGTTCCCGACAGGGTTGCAAGAGACCCAGTACTTC.

This clonotype has a count of ten or more. This chain uses TRBV10-2 with TRBJ2-5; perhaps TRBD2 as D (6 bases). The CDR3 length is 16 residues. The germline V gene encodes CDR1 WSHSY and CDR2 SAAADI. Trimming left V 4 bases short and J 5 bases short, with 20 bases between. CDR3 DNA: TGCGCCAGCAGTGTCCCCGGGGGAGAAGGGGACGAGACCCAGTACTTC. The encoded protein is CASSVPGGEGDETQYF.

This clonotype was seen ten or more times. The chain uses TRBV12-3 or TRBV12-4 and TRBJ2-1, with TRBD2 identical over 8 bases. J lost 6 bases, V lost 2 bases, and 6 bases had no gene match. The CDR3 runs 15 residues. CDR3 bases: TGTGCCAGCAGTTTACGGTCGGGGGGGCCCAATGAGCAGTTCTTC. Amino acid sequence: CASSLRSGGPNEQFF.

Points on this clonotype: A much larger clone lies one base from this, so it may be a read error. The chain carries TRBV29-1 and TRBJ2-4; 8 bases match TRBD2. The V and J ends lost 4 bases and 0 bases, in that order; junction bases with no gene match: 8. This CDR3 comprises 16 residues. Germline V gives CDR1 SQVTM, CDR2 ANQGSEA. The CDR3 loop reads CSVASGGTQAKNIQYF. CDR3 bases: TGCAGCGTTGCGAGCGGGGGAACCCAAGCCAAAAACATTCAGTACTTC.

This clonotype was counted at least ten times. The gene calls are TRBV5-1 and TRBJ1-5; D is undetermined. Germline V gene data show CDR1 as SGHRS and CDR2 as YFSETQ. Trimming took off 0 bases at V and 0 bases at J, with 7 bases between the two ends. The CDR3 is made up of 15 amino acids. In DNA, the CDR3 is TGCGCCAGCAGCTTGGACGGACGTAGCAATCAGCCCCAGCATTTT. This gives the protein CASSLDGRSNQPQHF. The complete variable domain, with remaining parts taken from reference TRBV5-1 and TRBJ1-5, reads KAGVTQTPRYLIKTRGQQVTLSCSPISGHRSVSWYQQTPGQGLQFLFEYFSETQRNKGNFPGRFSGRQFSNSRSEMNVSTLELGDSALYLCASSLDGRSNQPQHFGDGTRLSIL.

The gene calls are TRBV5-1 and TRBJ2-1; TRBD2 matches at 9 bases. Trimming at V came to 2 bases and at J to 3 bases, leaving 6 bases not matched to a gene. CDR3 length: 16 amino acids. Germline-derived CDR1 and CDR2 are SGHRS and YFSETQ. The DNA for the CDR3 is TGCGCCAGCAGCTTCGGCGGGGGGGCAGACTACAATGAGCAGTTCTTC. Protein product: CASSFGGGADYNEQFF.

This clonotype was counted at least ten times. The chain combines TRBV19 with TRBJ2-7, with 9 bases fitting TRBD1. V dropped 0 bases and J dropped 0; count of bases not matched to a gene: 9. Germline lookup yields CDR1 LNHDA and CDR2 SQIVND (reference sequence). CDR3 length equals 18 residues. The CDR3 spells CASSIEETGGRSSYEQYV. CDR3 DNA sequence: TGTGCCAGTAGTATAGAGGAGACAGGGGGTCGGAGCTCCTACGAGCAGTACGTC.

This clonotype was found many times. The chain combines TRBV20-1 with TRBJ2-1; a possible D gene is TRBD2 (5 bases). The V gene's germline CDR1 is DFQATT and CDR2 SNEGSKA (reference sequence). Trimming pared 0 bases from V and 0 bases from J, leaving 12 bases between. This CDR3 comprises 16 residues. CDR3: CSARDRERRSYNEQFF. CDR3 DNA sequence: TGCAGTGCTAGAGATCGAGAGCGGCGCTCCTACAATGAGCAGTTCTTC.

This clonotype was detected ten times or more. The chain links TRBV28 to TRBJ2-1, with TRBD2 matching 9 bases. CDR1 MDHEN and CDR2 SYDVKM come from the germline V gene. The CDR3 totals 13 residues. V dropped 11 bases and J dropped 10; count of bases not matched to a gene: 12. The CDR3 is CALMGTSSTEQFF. The CDR3 nucleotides are TGTGCCCTAATGGGGACTAGCAGCACCGAGCAGTTCTTC. Variable domain in full (rest from reference TRBV28 and TRBJ2-1): DVKVTQSSRYLVKRTGEKVFLECVQDMDHENMFWYRQDPGLGLRLIYFSYDVKMKEKGDIPEGYSVSREKKERFSLILESASTNQTSMYLCALMGTSSTEQFFGPGTRLTVL.

This clonotype occurred many times. V usage is TRBV11-2 and J usage is TRBJ2-3; D call uncertain. This CDR3 has 18 residues. Trimming left V 5 bases short and J 2 bases short, with 23 bases between. Germline V CDR1 and CDR2: SGHAT, FQNNGV. Here the CDR3 DNA reads TGTGCCAGCAGCCCCCGGTGGAGCCGAGTTATGTTCACAGATACGCAGTATTTT. Encoded protein: CASSPRWSRVMFTDTQYF.

In its sample, this clonotype was seen many times. The genes are TRBV19 and TRBJ2-1; TRBD2 matches 9 bases. Trimming removed 5 bases from V and 4 bases from J; junction bases left unmatched: 6. The CDR3 runs to 15 residues. Germline V gene sequence: CDR1 LNHDA, CDR2 SQIVND (reference sequence). Here the CDR3 DNA reads TGTGCCAGTAGTGAAATAGCGGGGGTGTACAATGAGCAGTTCTTC. This gives the protein CASSEIAGVYNEQFF.

This clonotype was counted many times. Here the CDR3 DNA reads TGCAGTGCTAGAGATCTAAGTAGGGCGCCTGAGCAGTTCTTC. Translation gives CSARDLSRAPEQFF. V usage is TRBV20-1 and J usage is TRBJ2-1; D not resolved. V dropped 0 bases and J dropped 9 bases, with 15 bases sitting between them. CDR3 size: 14 residues. Germline CDR1 and CDR2: DFQATT and SNEGSKA (reference sequence).

This clonotype has at least ten counts. The chain uses TRBV24-1 and TRBJ2-5; maybe TRBD2 (5 bases). Germline lookup yields CDR1 KGHDR and CDR2 SFDVKD. This CDR3 has 13 amino acids. Trimming pared 7 bases from V and 1 base from J, leaving 9 bases between. Written as DNA, the CDR3 is TGTGCCACCAGCGAGAGGGTCCAAGAGACCCAGTACTTC. It translates to CATSERVQETQYF.

In its sample, this clonotype was seen many times. V gene TRBV4-3 combines with J gene TRBJ2-2; D is ambiguous. CDR3 length: 13 residues. V was pared by 4 bases and J by 0 bases, with 3 bases between. The germline V gene encodes CDR1 LGHNA and CDR2 YSLEER. The CDR3 region is CASSLANTGELFF. CDR3 sequence (DNA): TGCGCCAGCAGCCTTGCGAACACCGGGGAGCTGTTTTTT.